These T cell receptor beta chains were read from a single sample in a study of cytomegalovirus exposure and HLA in healthy donors. The method was immunoSEQ multiplex PCR; TCRdb's version includes in-frame clones alone and lacks a portion of them. The table has roughly 150,000 clones, roughly four fifths seen once; the top ten hold about 1.6%. Sequencing was carried out using PBMCs. The receptors were gathered from a man aged 40-49 years in good health and CMV-seronegative. Both conserved end residues are part of each CDR3.

V gene | CDR3 protein
TRBV19 | CASSIVGSSYEQYF
TRBV27 | CASNLQGALSSYNEQFF
TRBV6-5 | CASSYSQGARNTEAFF
TRBV30 | CAWSGQGFQPQHF
TRBV19 | CASSWAGMNTEAFF
TRBV11-2 | CASSLDEGLAGVITDTQYF
TRBV4-1 | CASSQLGAVGNTIYF
TRBV5-4 | CASSVEGANYGYTF
TRBV28 | CASSSTLIPGLAGILSYEQYF
TRBV4-1 | CASSQEMVGGYTF
TRBV7-9 | CASSTPTSGNYNEQFF
TRBV28 | CASSPRDRDGYTF
TRBV27 | CASSLTGPHTEAFF
TRBV30 | CAWGGSGDGTGELFF
TRBV6-6 | CASSYRSDNTYEQYF
TRBV29-1 | CSVEEGTYEQYF
TRBV14 | CASSTGASGRWETQYF
TRBV2 | CASTGPTGPQSGANGLTF
TRBV15 | CATSRVLTGELFF
TRBV19 | CASSTTTSGRPDTQYF